This is a list of T cell receptor beta chains from one sample in a study of blood T cell repertoires in COVID-19. TCRdb's copy holds only in-frame clones and misses some; the assay was immunoSEQ multiplex PCR. Of approximately 300,000 clones in the sample, nearly 90% were seen once. Sequenced sample: PBMCs or T cells enriched from blood (not recorded which). All receptors come from a woman under 40 who had recovered from COVID-19. The CDR3 runs from the conserved cysteine through the conserved F or W. The order of the fields is D gene, clone size, V gene, J gene, CDR3 length, CDR3 protein, CDR3 DNA. D genes are given only for firm matches. The size entry is marked missing in some rows and otherwise reads once, few, many or a size class.

NA	NA	TRBV6-5	TRBJ1-2	11	CASQGVYGYTF	TGTGCCAGCCAGGGCGTCTATGGCTACACCTTC
NA	NA	TRBV24-1	TRBJ2-1	17	CATSDSTGFPSYNEQFF	TGTGCCACCAGTGATTCGACAGGTTTTCCCTCCTACAATGAGCAGTTCTTC
TRBD1	NA	TRBV19	TRBJ1-2	16	CASSNQGQGANYGYTF	TGTGCCAGTAGTAATCAGGGACAGGGGGCCAACTATGGCTACACCTTC
NA	NA	TRBV19	TRBJ2-4	15	CASSIGQSALNIQYF	TGTGCCAGTAGTATCGGACAGTCCGCCTTGAACATTCAGTACTTC
NA	NA	TRBV30	TRBJ1-2	14	CAWIDGRPNYGYTF	TGTGCCTGGATTGATGGGAGACCTAACTATGGCTACACCTTC
TRBD1	many	TRBV18	TRBJ1-5	15	CASSPRTGADQPQHF	TGTGCCAGCTCACCACGGACAGGAGCGGATCAGCCCCAGCATTTT
NA	NA	TRBV24-1	TRBJ2-5	13	CATSALDQETQYF	TGTGCCACCAGTGCACTAGACCAAGAGACCCAGTACTTC
TRBD1	few	TRBV6-5	TRBJ2-7	15	CASSQRRDSFYEQYF	TGTGCCAGCAGTCAACGCCGGGACAGCTTCTACGAGCAGTACTTC
TRBD2	once	TRBV7-6	TRBJ2-1	16	CASSLEFAGGHNEQFF	TGTGCCAGCAGCTTAGAGTTTGCGGGGGGGCACAATGAGCAGTTCTTC
NA	NA	TRBV19	TRBJ1-5	17	CASTAIQGGASNQPQHF	TGTGCCAGTACCGCAATCCAGGGAGGTGCGAGCAATCAGCCCCAGCATTTT
TRBD1	NA	TRBV11-2	TRBJ1-1	13	CATYRTGGTEAFF	TGTGCCACCTATCGTACAGGGGGCACTGAAGCTTTCTTT
NA	NA	TRBV29-1	TRBJ2-7	12	CSVLGWSYEQYF	TGCAGCGTTTTGGGCTGGTCCTACGAGCAGTACTTC
TRBD2	NA	TRBV7-2	TRBJ2-1	15	CASSLRRGGDYEQFF	TGTGCCAGCAGCTTACGGCGGGGGGGCGATTATGAGCAGTTCTTC
TRBD1	NA	TRBV3-1/TRBV3-2	TRBJ1-1	14	CASSQGQIGTEAFF	TGTGCCAGCAGCCAGGGACAGATTGGCACTGAAGCTTTCTTT
TRBD2	NA	TRBV19	TRBJ2-3	16	CASSARGAGVTDTQYF	TGTGCCAGTAGCGCCCGAGGGGCGGGGGTTACAGATACGCAGTATTTT
NA	once	TRBV5-1	TRBJ1-3	14	CASSGGLSGNTIYF	TGCGCCAGCAGCGGGGGACTCTCTGGAAACACCATATATTTT
NA	NA	TRBV12-3/TRBV12-4	TRBJ1-2	13	CASSLTGNYGYTF	TGTGCCAGCAGTTTAACAGGGAACTATGGCTACACCTTC
NA	few	TRBV6-5	TRBJ1-1	13	CASSYGASTEAFF	TGTGCCAGCAGTTACGGGGCGTCCACTGAAGCTTTCTTT
TRBD1	NA	TRBV7-8	TRBJ2-7	15	CASSGGTGRMREQYF	TGTGCCAGCAGCGGTGGGACAGGGCGTATGCGCGAGCAGTACTTC
TRBD2	NA	TRBV6-1	TRBJ2-5	16	CASSGTSGGPGETQYF	TGTGCCAGCAGTGGGACTAGCGGGGGGCCTGGGGAGACCCAGTACTTC
NA	NA	TRBV29-1	TRBJ1-5	13	CSVGTGSNQPQHF	TGCAGCGTTGGCACAGGGTCCAATCAGCCCCAGCATTTT
NA	once	TRBV2	TRBJ2-7	12	CASIATSYEQYF	TGTGCCAGCATTGCAACTTCCTACGAGCAGTACTTC
NA	NA	TRBV6-2/TRBV6-3	TRBJ1-2	15	CASSTGTQGDYGYTF	TGTGCCAGCAGTACCGGGACTCAAGGAGACTATGGCTACACCTTC
TRBD1	once	TRBV3-1/TRBV3-2	TRBJ2-3	16	CASSLTGQGRTDTQYF	TGTGCCAGCAGCCTGACGGGACAGGGGAGGACAGATACGCAGTATTTT
TRBD1	NA	TRBV19	TRBJ2-2	16	CASSIRTGLNTGELFF	TGTGCCAGTAGTATCCGGACAGGGCTCAACACCGGGGAGCTGTTTTTT
TRBD1	NA	TRBV3-1/TRBV3-2	TRBJ2-4	14	CASRQQGRGDIQYF	TGTGCCAGCAGGCAACAGGGGCGAGGGGACATTCAGTACTTC
TRBD1	NA	TRBV10-2	TRBJ2-5	15	CASLLAGTAQETQYF	TGCGCCAGCCTCCTCGCCGGGACAGCCCAAGAGACCCAGTACTTC
NA	NA	TRBV19	TRBJ1-6	13	CASNGGSNSPLHF	TGTGCCAGTAACGGTGGTTCTAATTCACCCCTCCACTTT
NA	NA	TRBV6-5	TRBJ2-5	13	CASRGATGETQYF	TGTGCCAGCCGCGGGGCCACTGGGGAGACCCAGTACTTC
TRBD1	NA	TRBV14	TRBJ2-1	16	CASRRQGAGGNNEQFF	TGTGCCAGCAGGAGGCAGGGGGCGGGCGGCAACAATGAGCAGTTCTTC
TRBD2	NA	TRBV14	TRBJ2-5	16	CASSQVLAGSQETQYF	TGTGCCAGCAGCCAAGTCCTAGCGGGGAGCCAAGAGACCCAGTACTTC
NA	NA	TRBV6-5	TRBJ1-2	13	CAVNDQGSYGYTF	TGTGCCGTCAACGACCAGGGCTCCTATGGCTACACCTTC
NA	NA	TRBV10-3	TRBJ2-1	13	CAISEWTTGEQFF	TGTGCCATCAGTGAATGGACTACGGGTGAGCAGTTCTTC
NA	NA	TRBV5-6	TRBJ1-4	16	CASSSTRGGANEKLFF	TGTGCCAGCAGCTCCACCAGGGGTGGGGCGAATGAAAAACTGTTTTTT
NA	NA	TRBV4-3	TRBJ1-2	12	CASSQGGWGYTF	TGCGCCAGCAGCCAAGGGGGCTGGGGCTACACCTTC
TRBD1	NA	TRBV2	TRBJ1-1	15	CASRRTGARNTEAFF	TGTGCCAGCCGTCGGACAGGGGCCCGGAACACTGAAGCTTTCTTT
NA	NA	TRBV3-1/TRBV3-2	TRBJ1-2	13	CASSQELYYGYTF	TGTGCCAGCAGCCAAGAACTGTACTATGGCTACACCTTC
NA	NA	TRBV19	TRBJ1-2	17	CATRDTPPKSTGYGYTF	TGTGCCACCCGGGACACTCCCCCCAAGTCGACCGGCTATGGCTACACCTTC
NA	NA	TRBV5-1	TRBJ1-1	13	CASTHPGVTEAFF	TGCGCCAGCACCCACCCCGGGGTGACTGAAGCTTTCTTT
TRBD1	few	TRBV10-3	TRBJ1-5	17	CAISETGGSLGNQPQHF	TGTGCCATCAGTGAAACAGGGGGCAGTTTGGGCAATCAGCCCCAGCATTTT
TRBD1	NA	TRBV6-1	TRBJ1-5	16	CASSDRGTAINQPQHF	TGTGCCAGCAGTGACAGGGGGACAGCGATCAATCAGCCCCAGCATTTT
TRBD1	NA	TRBV6-2/TRBV6-3	TRBJ2-7	14	CASSWDRLNYEQYF	TGTGCCAGCAGTTGGGACAGATTGAACTACGAGCAGTACTTC
NA	NA	TRBV3-1/TRBV3-2	TRBJ1-2	14	CASSQDASGDGYTF	TGTGCCAGCAGCCAAGATGCGAGTGGTGATGGCTACACCTTC
NA	NA	TRBV18	TRBJ1-1	14	CASSPQWGDTEAFF	TGTGCCAGCTCACCACAATGGGGGGACACTGAAGCTTTCTTT
TRBD1	NA	TRBV29-1	TRBJ2-2	15	CSVCPQGAGTGELFF	TGCAGCGTTTGCCCTCAGGGGGCAGGCACCGGGGAGCTGTTTTTT
NA	NA	TRBV18	TRBJ1-1	12	CASSPGATEAFF	TGTGCCAGCTCACCGGGGGCGACTGAAGCTTTCTTT
TRBD1	NA	TRBV30	TRBJ1-3	16	CAWRVTDRGIGNTIYF	TGTGCCTGGAGGGTAACCGACAGGGGGATTGGAAACACCATATATTTT
NA	NA	TRBV4-2	TRBJ1-1	16	CASSQDRGGVGTEAFF	TGTGCCAGCAGCCAAGATAGGGGAGGTGTGGGCACTGAAGCTTTCTTT
NA	NA	TRBV30	TRBJ2-3	13	CAWNTVGSDTQYF	TGTGCCTGGAACACAGTAGGATCAGATACGCAGTATTTT
TRBD1	NA	TRBV3-1/TRBV3-2	TRBJ1-3	16	CASSQYLTGGGNTIYF	TGTGCCAGCAGCCAATACCTGACAGGGGGTGGAAACACCATATATTTT
NA	NA	TRBV2	TRBJ1-5	15	CASSKDTHLNQPQHF	TGTGCCAGCAGTAAGGACACCCACTTAAATCAGCCCCAGCATTTT
NA	NA	TRBV10-3	TRBJ1-2	14	CAISESRTDYGYTF	TGTGCCATCAGTGAGTCGCGTACAGACTATGGCTACACCTTC
TRBD1	NA	TRBV10-2	TRBJ1-1	13	CASRLTGDAEAFF	TGCGCCAGCAGGTTAACAGGGGATGCTGAAGCTTTCTTT
TRBD1	NA	TRBV30	TRBJ1-4	14	CAWNRQGVSEKLFF	TGTGCCTGGAACAGACAGGGCGTCTCTGAAAAACTGTTTTTT
TRBD1	NA	TRBV19	TRBJ1-2	15	CASSINRDRGAGYTF	TGTGCCAGTAGTATCAACCGGGACAGGGGCGCTGGCTACACCTTC